This T cell receptor (beta chain) is drawn from a study of cytomegalovirus exposure and HLA in healthy donors. Trimming took off 10 bases at V and 4 bases at J, with 25 bases between the two ends. The germline V gene has CDR1 ENHRY and CDR2 SYGVKD. CDR3 length: 17 residues. A note on this clone: The antigen remains undetermined.

The PCR had 60 Vbeta and 13 Jbeta primers. Profiling relied on immunoSEQ multiplex PCR, and the TCRdb table lists in-frame clones only, not all of them. The sample lists around 130,000 clones; 70% to 85% were seen once. Study-level findings and limits: TCR beta V segments were, for the most part, productive about 87% or about 30% of the time in an earlier analysis.

The source of this sequence is a boy aged 10-17 years in good health and CMV-seronegative. Sequenced sample: PBMCs. This chain connects TRBV10-3 to TRBJ1-4; unclear D gene. The CDR3 protein is CATRRTTETPNNEKLFF. CDR3 coding DNA: TGTGCCACCAGAAGGACTACAGAAACCCCAAATAATGAAAAACTGTTTTTT.